What follows describes a single TCR beta chain. Its antigen is currently unknown. The iRepertoire nested amplicon-rescue multiplex PCR amplified TCR alpha and beta CDR3s from RNA. MiXCR, run by TCRdb on the multiplex PCR reads, gives a single entry per CDR3 protein. The sample includes about 140,000 distinct CDR3 sequences, approximately 40% seen only once; the top ten take about a fifth. Trimming took off 1 base at V and 4 bases at J, with 10 bases between the two ends. CDR3 size: 15 residues. Germline lookup yields CDR1 LNHDA and CDR2 SQIVND (reference sequence). This entry is derived from a study of glioma-infiltrating T cells. General observations from the study: Very few CDR3 sequences were shared between tissue and blood. Above-expected tissue-blood divergence occurred in all gliomas, most in low-grade ones.

The receptor was isolated from a human donor with low-grade glioma or glioblastoma, undergoing nonglioma brain surgery, or in good health (not recorded which). V usage is TRBV19 and J usage is TRBJ2-2; D call uncertain. The sequenced sample consisted of glioma tissue, nonneoplastic brain tissue, or PBMCs (not recorded which). This CDR3 is CASSIGQRLTGELFF. The CDR3 DNA is TGTGCCAGTAGTATAGGTCAACGACTCACCGGGGAGCTGTTTTTT.